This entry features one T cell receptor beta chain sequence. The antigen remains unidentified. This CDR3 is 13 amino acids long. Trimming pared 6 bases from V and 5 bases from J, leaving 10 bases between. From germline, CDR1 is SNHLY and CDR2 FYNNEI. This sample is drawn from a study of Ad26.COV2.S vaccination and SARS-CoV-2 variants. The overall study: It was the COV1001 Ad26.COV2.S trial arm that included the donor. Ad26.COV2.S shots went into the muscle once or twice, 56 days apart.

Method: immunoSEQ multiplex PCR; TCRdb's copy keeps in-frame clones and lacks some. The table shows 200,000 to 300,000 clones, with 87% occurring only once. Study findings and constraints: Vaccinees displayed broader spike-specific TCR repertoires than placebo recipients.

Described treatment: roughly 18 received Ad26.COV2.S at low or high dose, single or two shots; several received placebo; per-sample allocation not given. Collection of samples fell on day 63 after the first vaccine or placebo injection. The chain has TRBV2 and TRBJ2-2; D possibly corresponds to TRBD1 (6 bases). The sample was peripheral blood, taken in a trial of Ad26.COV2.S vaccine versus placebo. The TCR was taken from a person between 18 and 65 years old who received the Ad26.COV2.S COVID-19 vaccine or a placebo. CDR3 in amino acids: CASRQGSTGELFF. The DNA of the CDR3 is TGTGCCAGCAGACAGGGTTCAACCGGGGAGCTGTTTTTT.